These 29 T cell receptor beta chains were sequenced from one sample in a study of shared clonotypes between healthy human individuals (dated by TCRdb to about 2020). Preparation of the library involved the immunoSEQ multiplex PCR assay. TCRdb's version of the immuneACCESS table is confined to in-frame rearrangements and falls short of the full clone set. An unresolved V gene accounts for under half of the shortfall where checked; the remainder is of unknown origin. The sample data list approximately 1,500,000 clones, and under 99% of these were observed just once. The ten largest account for about 0.45% of the sample. Sample: naive CD4+ T cells sorted from blood. Read against the paper, the sample's cell subset or site label means: CD45RA+ positively selected. The receptor set was obtained from a man aged 25 to 40 in good health.

The CDR3 region has the DNA TGTGCCAGCAGTTTCTCGGCTAGCGGGAGCTATGAGCAGTTCTTC. It is translated as CASSFSASGSYEQFF. The chain joins TRBV28 to TRBJ2-1; TRBD2 matches at 10 bases. V lost 3 bases to trimming and J lost 8 bases; unmatched junction nucleotides: 7. Per germline, CDR1 MDHEN and CDR2 SYDVKM. The CDR3 loop spans 15 amino acids.

This clone was recorded once. Other DNA sequences in this specimen translate into the identical CDR3. The chain carries TRBV5-4 and TRBJ1-1; 7 positions match TRBD1. This CDR3 is 14 amino acids long. Germline V gene data show CDR1 as SGHNT and CDR2 as YYREEE (reference sequence). V gave up 4 bases and J gave up 0 bases; unmatched junction bases: 3. CDR3 nucleotides: TGTGCCAGCAGCCCCGGACAGGTGAACACTGAAGCTTTCTTT. Amino acid sequence: CASSPGQVNTEAFF.

The CDR3 DNA is TGTGCCAGCAGTTTCCGGGACAGGTCCCATGGAAACACCATATATTTT. As protein: CASSFRDRSHGNTIYF. This chain connects TRBV28 to TRBJ1-3; 8 bases agree with TRBD1. After removal of 3 bases from V and 3 bases from J, the junction contained 7 bases not matched to a gene. CDR3 length: 16 amino acids. The germline CDR1 and CDR2 sequences are MDHEN and SYDVKM.

This sequence joins TRBV6-6 and TRBJ2-2, with D possibly TRBD2 on 6 matching bases. Germline values: CDR1 MNHNY, CDR2 SVGAGI (reference sequence). The CDR3 is made up of 14 amino acids. V lost 1 base and J 6 bases, leaving 9 bases between the germline ends. The CDR3 spells CASSYYGLPGELFF. The DNA for the CDR3 is TGTGCCAGCAGTTACTATGGACTACCCGGGGAGCTGTTTTTT.

The V call is TRBV18, the J call TRBJ2-2; D uncertain. V lost 0 bases and J lost 0, with 8 bases in between. Germline lookup yields CDR1 KGHSH and CDR2 LQKENI. This CDR3 is 16 amino acids long. Here the CDR3 DNA reads TGTGCCAGCTCACCACCGTTGGGCCCGAACACCGGGGAGCTGTTTTTT. Translated, it gives CASSPPLGPNTGELFF.

The chain couples TRBV7-9 to TRBJ1-4, with 7 nucleotides matching TRBD1. Germline V gives CDR1 SEHNR, CDR2 FQNEAQ (reference sequence). The CDR3 runs 15 residues. The V segment lost 3 bases and the J segment 4 bases; nucleotides outside the gene matches: 5. CDR3 coding DNA: TGTGCCAGCAGCTTTGGGACAGAGGTTAATGAAAAACTGTTTTTT. Protein product: CASSFGTEVNEKLFF.

The chain links TRBV10-3 to TRBJ2-7, with D perhaps given as TRBD1 or TRBD2 (5 bases each). The V gene lost 3 bases and the J gene lost 7 bases, with 16 bases spanning the gap. Germline values: CDR1 ENHRY, CDR2 SYGVKD. This CDR3 region has 14 residues. Here the CDR3 DNA reads TGTGCCATCAGTGAAGTAGGGACGGCTGGGGAGCAGTACTTC. It specifies CAISEVGTAGEQYF.

The V call is TRBV18, the J call TRBJ2-3, with 7 positions matching TRBD2. CDR3 length: 19 amino acids. Unmatched junction bases numbered 16, after V lost 3 bases and J lost 1 base. CDR1 and CDR2 (germline): KGHSH, LQKENI. The CDR3 loop reads CASSPLTGGASGGTDTQYF. CDR3 DNA sequence: TGTGCCAGCTCACCTCTAACAGGTGGTGCTAGCGGAGGCACAGATACGCAGTATTTT. Full variable domain (outside the CDR3, taken from reference TRBV18 and TRBJ2-3): NAGVMQNPRHLVRRRGQEARLRCSPMKGHSHVYWYRQLPEEGLKFMVYLQKENIIDESGMPKERFSAEFPKEGPSILRIQQVVRGDSAAYFCASSPLTGGASGGTDTQYFGPGTRLTVL.

The chain combines TRBV25-1 with TRBJ1-4; D possibly corresponds to TRBD1 (6 bases). This CDR3 has 14 residues. CDR1 and CDR2 (germline): MGHDK, SYGVNS. The germline V and J ends were trimmed by 4 bases and 7 bases, with 13 bases remaining between them. CDR3 coding DNA: TGTGCCAGCAGTGGAGGGGGGACCTCTGAAAAACTGTTTTTT. Its translation: CASSGGGTSEKLFF.

The chain couples TRBV14 to TRBJ2-3, with D tentatively TRBD2 (7 bases). Germline CDR1 SGHDN, CDR2 FVKESK. The V end lost 3 bases, the J end lost 10 bases, and 14 bases lay between the germline ends. The CDR3 consists of 13 residues. CDR3: CASSQGGGPPQYF. The CDR3 DNA reads as TGTGCCAGCAGCCAGGGAGGGGGACCCCCGCAGTATTTT.

The sample holds one count of this clone. This rearrangement joins TRBV27 to TRBJ2-3; D may be TRBD2 (5 bases). The V end lost 3 bases, the J end lost 0 bases, and 10 bases lay between the germline ends. Germline values: CDR1 MNHEY, CDR2 SMNVEV (reference sequence). The CDR3 spans 15 residues. In DNA, the CDR3 is TGTGCCAGCAGTTTCTTAGCGCTGAGCACAGATACGCAGTATTTT. Encoded protein: CASSFLALSTDTQYF.

The V gene is TRBV5-4, the J gene TRBJ2-7; D ambiguous. Per the germline V gene, CDR1 is SGHNT and CDR2 is YYREEE (reference sequence). The CDR3 is made up of 12 amino acids. V was shortened by 0 bases and J by 9 bases, with 10 bases between the two germline ends. The CDR3 loop is CASSLVGRGQYF. CDR3 coding DNA: TGTGCCAGCAGCTTGGTAGGACGCGGGCAGTACTTC.

This chain connects TRBV2 to TRBJ2-7, with TRBD2 matching 7 bases. Germline values: CDR1 SNHLY, CDR2 FYNNEI. The CDR3 has 14 residues. The V segment lost 3 bases and the J segment 0 bases; nucleotides outside the gene matches: 2. The CDR3 DNA reads TGTGCCAGCAGTGAGAGGGACTACTCCTACGAGCAGTACTTC. It codes for CASSERDYSYEQYF.

This rearrangement joins TRBV7-9 to TRBJ1-1, with a weak D call TRBD1 (5 bases). Trimming stripped 6 bases from V and 4 bases from J, with 15 bases between. In germline, CDR1 is SEHNR, CDR2 FQNEAQ (reference sequence). CDR3 length equals 14 residues. CDR3 in amino acids: CASRLLGLGTEAFF. In DNA, the CDR3 is TGTGCCAGCAGGCTTCTGGGGCTCGGCACTGAAGCTTTCTTT.

The CDR3 protein is CASIEAGNTIYF. The CDR3 DNA follows: TGTGCCAGCATTGAGGCCGGAAACACCATATATTTT. This chain joins TRBV2 and TRBJ1-3; D is uncertain. V was shortened by 7 bases and J by 4 bases, with 8 bases between the two germline ends. Germline CDR1 is SNHLY and CDR2 is FYNNEI. The CDR3 loop spans 12 amino acids.

Written as DNA, the CDR3 is TGTGCCTGGGGTGGGACTAGCCGCACAGATACGCAGTATTTT. Amino acids: CAWGGTSRTDTQYF. The chain uses TRBV30 and TRBJ2-3; TRBD2 matches 9 bases. The germline CDR1 and CDR2 sequences are GTSNPN and SVGIG (reference sequence). The CDR3 totals 14 residues. J gave up 1 base and V 5 bases, and 4 bases lay outside the gene matches.

This chain links TRBV9 with TRBJ2-3, with 14 nucleotides matching TRBD2. Trimming at V came to 0 bases and at J to 2 bases, leaving 17 bases not matched to a gene. Germline V gene data show CDR1 as SGDLS and CDR2 as YYNGEE. CDR3 length: 22 amino acids. DNA of the CDR3: TGTGCCAGCAGCGTAGGAACTATGACTAGCGGGAGGGCCCGACACGCCACAGATACGCAGTATTTT. As protein: CASSVGTMTSGRARHATDTQYF.

The V and J genes are TRBV7-9 and TRBJ2-7; TRBD2 aligns across 11 bases. The CDR3 totals 17 residues. V dropped 4 bases and J dropped 4; count of bases not matched to a gene: 12. Per the germline V gene, CDR1 is SEHNR and CDR2 is FQNEAQ (reference sequence). CDR3 in amino acids: CASSSPGGLAVEYEQYF. CDR3 in DNA: TGTGCCAGCAGCTCCCCGGGGGGACTAGCGGTAGAATACGAGCAGTACTTC.

The chain couples TRBV6-4 to TRBJ2-1, with D perhaps given as TRBD1 or TRBD2 (5 bases each). The germline V gene has CDR1 MRHNA and CDR2 SNTAGT. The V gene lost 3 bases and the J gene lost 6 bases, with 6 bases spanning the gap. CDR3 length: 12 amino acids. The DNA of the CDR3 is TGTGCCAGCAGTGAGAGGGGCAATGAGCAGTTCTTC. It codes for CASSERGNEQFF.

V is TRBV7-2 and J is TRBJ1-2, with TRBD1 matching 10 bases. This CDR3 is 15 amino acids long. Germline lookup yields CDR1 SGHTA and CDR2 FQGNSA. V lost 6 bases, J lost 4 bases, and 8 bases stayed unmatched. In DNA, the CDR3 is TGTGCCAGCAGAAAACCGGGACAGGGGCCCTATGGCTACACCTTC. Amino acids: CASRKPGQGPYGYTF.

The rearrangement uses TRBV5-1 and TRBJ2-1, with D uncertain. Looked up from germline, CDR1 is SGHRS and CDR2 is YFSETQ. V lost 4 bases and J lost 7, with 12 bases in between. The CDR3 length is 13 residues. The CDR3 protein is CASSLTIGNEQFF. The CDR3 nucleotides are TGCGCCAGCAGCCTAACCATAGGGAATGAGCAGTTCTTC.

The V and J genes are TRBV19 and TRBJ1-2; TRBD1 is a possible D gene (5 bases). Between the trimmed V and J ends, which lost 9 bases and 0 bases, there was a span of 14 bases. Germline V gene lookup returns CDR1 LNHDA and CDR2 SQIVND (reference sequence). There are 14 residues in the CDR3. Here the CDR3 DNA reads TGTGCCAGCAAGGGCCAGGGTTCTAACTATGGCTACACCTTC. Residues: CASKGQGSNYGYTF.

The chain has TRBV10-2 and TRBJ1-2; 9 nucleotides agree with TRBD1. The CDR3 is 15 residues long. Trimming cost V 4 bases and J 8 bases; bases outside gene matches: 11. Germline V gene data show CDR1 as WSHSY and CDR2 as SAAADI. The CDR3 loop is CASSASGTGSFGYTF. CDR3 sequence (DNA): TGCGCCAGCAGTGCGTCGGGGACAGGGTCTTTCGGCTACACCTTC.

The chain employs TRBV9 and TRBJ2-1; D remains ambiguous. In germline, CDR1 is SGDLS, CDR2 YYNGEE. The CDR3 totals 13 residues. With 0 bases removed from V and 7 bases from J, the gap between germline ends came to 8 bases. The CDR3 DNA sequence: TGTGCCAGCAGCGTAGGGATGGAGAATGAGCAGTTCTTC. This translates into CASSVGMENEQFF.

With regard to this clone: The sample carries other DNA sequences with the same CDR3. The CDR3 here is CASSVTGELFF. As DNA, the CDR3 is TGTGCCAGCAGCGTCACCGGGGAGCTGTTTTTT. The chain joins TRBV9 to TRBJ2-2; D call uncertain. Germline V lookup: CDR1 SGDLS, CDR2 YYNGEE. This CDR3 contains 11 residues. Trimming took 2 bases from V and 4 from J, leaving 0 bases between them.

V usage is TRBV28 and J usage is TRBJ2-7, with no clear D. This CDR3 has 12 amino acids. V lost 7 bases to trimming and J lost 7 bases, with 14 bases between them. From germline, CDR1 is MDHEN and CDR2 SYDVKM. CDR3 sequence: CASKTDGPEQYF. CDR3 nucleotide sequence: TGTGCCAGCAAAACGGACGGCCCTGAGCAGTACTTC.

The chain has TRBV5-1 and TRBJ2-5; 8 bases line up with TRBD2. The CDR3 is made up of 13 amino acids. Looked up from germline, CDR1 is SGHRS and CDR2 is YFSETQ. V was clipped by 5 bases and J by 4 bases; unmatched bases: 4. CDR3 region: CASSSGGLETQYF. In DNA, the CDR3 is TGCGCCAGCAGTTCGGGAGGGTTAGAGACCCAGTACTTC.

The CDR3 region is CATSSSGGRETQYF. CDR3 in DNA: TGTGCCACCAGCAGTAGTGGGGGGCGGGAGACCCAGTACTTC. The chain has TRBV15 and TRBJ2-5; D is possibly TRBD1 or TRBD2 (6 bases each). There are 14 residues in the CDR3. Deletions cut 3 bases from V and 5 bases from J, with 13 bases between. Germline V gene lookup returns CDR1 LNHNV and CDR2 YYDKDF (reference sequence).

CDR3 sequence: CASSIDSISYEQYF. CDR3 DNA sequence: TGTGCCAGTAGTATCGACAGCATCTCCTACGAGCAGTACTTC. The V gene is TRBV19, the J gene TRBJ2-7; weak D call: TRBD1 (5 bases). CDR3 length equals 14 residues. The V gene lost 3 bases and the J gene lost 0 bases, with 9 bases spanning the gap. Germline V lookup: CDR1 LNHDA, CDR2 SQIVND (reference sequence). Full variable domain (rest looked up from reference TRBV19 and TRBJ2-7): DGGITQSPKYLFRKEGQNVTLSCEQNLNHDAMYWYRQDPGQGLRLIYYSQIVNDFQKGDIAEGYSVSREKKESFPLTVTSAQKNPTAFYLCASSIDSISYEQYFGPGTRLTVT.